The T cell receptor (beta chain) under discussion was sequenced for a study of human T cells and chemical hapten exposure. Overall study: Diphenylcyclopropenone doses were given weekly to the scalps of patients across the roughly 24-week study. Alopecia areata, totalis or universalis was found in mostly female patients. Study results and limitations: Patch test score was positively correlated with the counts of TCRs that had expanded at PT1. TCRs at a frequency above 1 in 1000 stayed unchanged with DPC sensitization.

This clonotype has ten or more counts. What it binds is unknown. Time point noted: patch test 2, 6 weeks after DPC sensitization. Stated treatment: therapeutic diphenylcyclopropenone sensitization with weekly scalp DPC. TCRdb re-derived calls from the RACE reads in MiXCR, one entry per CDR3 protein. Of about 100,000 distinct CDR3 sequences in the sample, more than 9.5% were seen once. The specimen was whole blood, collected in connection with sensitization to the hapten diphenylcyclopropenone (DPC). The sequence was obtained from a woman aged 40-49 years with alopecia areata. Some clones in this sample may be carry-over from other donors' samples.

The CDR3, as DNA: TGTGCCAGCAGCCCACAGGGGAATAGCAATCAGCCCCAGCATTTT. Its translation: CASSPQGNSNQPQHF. This sequence joins TRBV11-2 and TRBJ1-5; 7 bases fit TRBD1. The V and J ends lost 5 bases and 0 bases, in that order; junction bases with no gene match: 4. Germline loops: CDR1 SGHAT, CDR2 FQNNGV. There are 15 residues in the CDR3.